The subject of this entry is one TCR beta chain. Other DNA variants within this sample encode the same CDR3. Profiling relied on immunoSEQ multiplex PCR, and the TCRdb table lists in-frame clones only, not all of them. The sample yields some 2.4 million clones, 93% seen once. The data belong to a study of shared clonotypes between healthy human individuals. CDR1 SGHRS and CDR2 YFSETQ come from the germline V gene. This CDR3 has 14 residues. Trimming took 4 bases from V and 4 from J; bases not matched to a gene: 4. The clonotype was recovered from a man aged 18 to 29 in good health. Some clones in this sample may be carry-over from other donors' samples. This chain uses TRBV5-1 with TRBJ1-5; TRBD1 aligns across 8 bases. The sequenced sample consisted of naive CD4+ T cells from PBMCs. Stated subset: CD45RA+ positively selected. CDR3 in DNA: TGCGCCAGCAGCCTCGGGACAGGAAATCAGCCCCAGCATTTT. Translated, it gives CASSLGTGNQPQHF.